This T cell receptor beta chain was documented in a study of blood T cell repertoires in COVID-19. Study context: Researchers got acute and convalescent COVID-19 samples from the United States, Italy and Spain. T cells, B-cell-depleted T cells, or PBMCs provided the cDNA or gDNA that served as material.

In the authors' workflow: Counts of nucleated cells, estimated from reference gene primer amplification, were obtained. TCRdb's table, derived via immunoSEQ multiplex PCR, lists solely in-frame clones and lacks some. V and J calls and clone size are as listed in that table; D and trimming were resolved from the DNA. The sample consists of approximately 84,000 clones, around four fifths of them appearing once. In its sample, this clone was seen once. V lost 5 bases, J lost 2 bases, and 3 bases stayed unmatched. Germline loops: CDR1 SGDLS, CDR2 YYNGEE. The CDR3 spans 13 residues. The receptor was derived from a human donor in a cohort sampled during active COVID-19. Sample: peripheral blood. This chain joins TRBV9 and TRBJ2-5; 7 positions agree with TRBD2. This CDR3 is CASSTGGQETQYF. The DNA of the CDR3 is TGTGCCAGCAGTACGGGGGGTCAAGAGACCCAGTACTTC.